This T cell receptor (beta chain) was identified during a study of shared clonotypes between healthy human individuals. Study-wide points: Shared clonotypes across all four donors exceeded non-shared ones in generation probability. Clonotypes that were shared across a handful of donors made up roughly 5% of naive CD4 clonotypes.

As regards this clone: The antigen is undetermined.

Sequencing used immunoSEQ multiplex PCR; TCRdb keeps in-frame clones, though not all of them. The table records 2,100,000 or so clones, more than 90% of them present only once. The CDR3 extends over 19 amino acids. With 4 bases clipped from V and 9 bases from J, the junction kept 22 bases outside the gene matches. Germline-derived CDR1 and CDR2 are SGHTA and FQGNSA. The chain couples TRBV7-2 to TRBJ2-5; 11 bases line up with TRBD2. The sample taken for sequencing was naive CD4+ T cells sorted from blood. Subset in this sample: CD45RA+ positively selected. This receptor was taken from a man aged 18 to 35 in good health. In nucleotides, the CDR3 is TGTGCCAGCAGCTCCCCTTTTGGGCGTACTAGCGGGAGTAATGTGGCCCAGTACTTC. Translated: CASSSPFGRTSGSNVAQYF.